These 17 T cell receptor beta chains were sequenced from one sample in a study of shared clonotypes between healthy human individuals. As defined, naive CD8 cells were CD45RO-negative and positively selected for CCR7, with terminally differentiated effector memory CD45RA+ cells excluded. Profiling relied on immunoSEQ multiplex PCR, and the TCRdb table lists in-frame clones only, not all of them. The sample contains some 2 million clones, approximately 94% of which appear only once. The specimen was naive CD8+ T cells sorted from blood. The receptors come from a young man in good health.

This rearrangement joins TRBV27 to TRBJ1-3; D ambiguous. This CDR3 spans 14 amino acids. Germline lookup yields CDR1 MNHEY and CDR2 SMNVEV (reference sequence). Trimming stripped 4 bases from V and 9 bases from J, with 16 bases between. The CDR3: CASSSDAEGATIYF. The CDR3 bases are TGTGCCAGCAGTTCCGACGCGGAGGGTGCCACCATATATTTT.

The CDR3 loop is CASTAAGQGNYGYTF. The CDR3 DNA follows: TGTGCCAGCACTGCTGCGGGACAGGGTAACTATGGCTACACCTTC. The chain has TRBV27 and TRBJ1-2; 9 bases match TRBD1. With 7 bases clipped from V and 1 base from J, the junction kept 7 bases outside the gene matches. This CDR3 is 15 amino acids long. Germline V CDR1 and CDR2: MNHEY, SMNVEV (reference sequence).

The chain joins TRBV6-5 to TRBJ1-5, with a tentative D call TRBD1 (5 bases). Germline-derived CDR1 and CDR2 are MNHEY and SVGAGI. The CDR3 is made up of 15 amino acids. Trimming shortened V by 5 bases and J by 5 bases, and 16 bases separated the two germline ends. CDR3 protein: CASSTGLLADQPQHF. CDR3 nucleotides: TGTGCCAGCAGTACGGGACTGTTGGCGGATCAGCCCCAGCATTTT.

This chain links TRBV5-1 with TRBJ2-7, with D perhaps matching TRBD1 or TRBD2 (5 bases each). This CDR3 has 16 residues. Germline V lookup: CDR1 SGHRS, CDR2 YFSETQ. Trimming removed 2 bases at V and 0 bases at J, with 15 bases between. CDR3 nucleotide sequence: TGCGCCAGCAGCTTCTCCCAAGCAGGGAGCTCCTACGAGCAGTACTTC. As protein: CASSFSQAGSSYEQYF.

This clone came up a few times. The chain combines TRBV4-1 with TRBJ1-1, with TRBD1 matching 7 bases. The CDR3 extends over 16 amino acids. The V gene's germline CDR1 is MGHRA and CDR2 YSYEKL. The junction had 8 bases not matched to a gene; V was cut back by 1 base and J by 3 bases. Here the CDR3 reads CASSQVRQGPDTEAFF. The CDR3 DNA follows: TGCGCCAGCAGCCAAGTTAGACAGGGCCCCGACACTGAAGCTTTCTTT.

V usage is TRBV27 and J usage is TRBJ1-2; D unclear. V lost 0 bases and J lost 4, with 6 bases in between. The length of the CDR3 is 13 residues. Germline V gives CDR1 MNHEY, CDR2 SMNVEV (reference sequence). The CDR3 sequence: CASSLSRTYGYTF. The CDR3 DNA follows: TGTGCCAGCAGTTTATCCAGAACCTATGGCTACACCTTC.

The J gene is TRBJ1-2, the V gene TRBV27, with 10 bases that match TRBD1. V trimming: 3 bases; J trimming: 6 bases; junction bases outside the gene matches: 7. In germline, CDR1 is MNHEY, CDR2 SMNVEV (reference sequence). CDR3 length equals 15 residues. The CDR3 sequence: CASSLLPTGGDGYTF. The CDR3 DNA follows: TGTGCCAGCAGTTTGTTACCGACAGGGGGCGATGGCTACACCTTC.

V and J are TRBV12-2 and TRBJ2-7; TRBD2, the D gene given by the table, was not confirmed from the DNA. TRBV12-2 is flagged as a pseudogene. This CDR3 is built from 14 residues. The DNA for the CDR3 is TGTGCAAGTCGCTCCACGGGGAAAAACTACGAGCAGTACTTC. Translated, it gives CASRSTGKNYEQYF.

The rearrangement uses TRBV27 and TRBJ2-2, with 8 bases that match TRBD1. The CDR3 totals 14 residues. Losses at the gene ends were 5 bases for V and 4 bases for J; bases not matched to a gene: 3. Germline CDR1 reads MNHEY; CDR2 reads SMNVEV (reference sequence). The CDR3 DNA follows: TGTGCCAGCAGTGGAGACAGGGGCACCGGGGAGCTGTTTTTT. Translating it yields CASSGDRGTGELFF.

J is TRBJ2-7 and V is TRBV27; D unresolved. V lost 3 bases to trimming and J lost 2 bases, with 11 bases between them. The CDR3 has 14 residues. Germline-derived CDR1 and CDR2 are MNHEY and SMNVEV (reference sequence). CDR3 region: CASSFSLPPYEQYF. In DNA, the CDR3 is TGTGCCAGCAGTTTTAGCCTGCCGCCCTACGAGCAGTACTTC.

This sequence joins TRBV10-3 and TRBJ1-6; D gene uncertain. V lost 0 bases to trimming and J lost 10 bases, with 7 bases between them. The CDR3 extends over 13 amino acids. In germline, CDR1 is ENHRY, CDR2 SYGVKD. CDR3 nucleotides: TGTGCCATCAGTGAGTCCCTGGGATCACCCCTCCACTTT. Its protein is CAISESLGSPLHF.

With respect to this clone: Other DNA variants within this sample encode the same CDR3. The gene calls are TRBV29-1 and TRBJ2-7; D perhaps matches TRBD2 (5 bases). The germline V and J ends were trimmed by 4 bases and 3 bases, with 7 bases remaining between them. The germline gives CDR1 SQVTM, CDR2 ANQGSEA. The CDR3 covers 11 residues. CDR3 DNA sequence: TGCAGCGTTGTCGGGGACTACGAGCAGTACTTC. This translates into CSVVGDYEQYF.

This clone was picked up one time. This chain connects TRBV7-9 to TRBJ1-1; 10 nucleotides line up with TRBD1. CDR1 is SEHNR and CDR2 is FQNEAQ in the germline V gene (reference sequence). The CDR3 totals 17 residues. Losses at the gene ends were 5 bases for V and 3 bases for J; bases not matched to a gene: 12. The CDR3 region has the DNA TGTGCCAGCAGCCCACCTAGGGACAGGGGATATGACACTGAAGCTTTCTTT. Translation gives CASSPPRDRGYDTEAFF.

The rearrangement uses TRBV6-5 and TRBJ2-3, with D uncertain. The CDR3 has 13 amino acids. Trimming removed 6 bases at V and 3 bases at J, with 10 bases between. Germline V gives CDR1 MNHEY, CDR2 SVGAGI. Written as DNA, the CDR3 is TGTGCCAGCAGCCTTAAAGAAACAGATACGCAGTATTTT. Its protein product is CASSLKETDTQYF.

The sample holds one count of this clone. The chain employs TRBV2 and TRBJ2-1; perhaps TRBD2 as D (6 bases). The V end was cut by 7 bases, the J end by 2 bases, with 15 bases between. The CDR3 loop spans 15 amino acids. Germline V CDR1 and CDR2: SNHLY, FYNNEI. CDR3 residues: CASTRGDLAYNEQFF. In nucleotides, the CDR3 is TGTGCCAGCACTCGCGGGGATTTGGCCTACAATGAGCAGTTCTTC.

V usage is TRBV7-6 and J usage is TRBJ2-7, with D maybe TRBD2 (5 bases). Germline CDR1 reads SGHVS; CDR2 reads FNYEAQ. The CDR3 runs to 15 residues. V shed 1 base and J shed 1 base, with 11 bases lying between them. CDR3 nucleotide sequence: TGTGCCAGCAGCTTAGGTGGGAGCCTTTCCTACGAGCAGTACTTC. Protein sequence: CASSLGGSLSYEQYF.

Concerning this clone: Other nucleotide sequences from this sample produce the same CDR3. This chain links TRBV7-6 with TRBJ2-7; TRBD1 aligns across 12 bases. The germline V gene has CDR1 SGHVS and CDR2 FNYEAQ. The CDR3 loop spans 14 amino acids. V was pared by 4 bases and J by 4 bases, with 2 bases of the junction left unmatched. In DNA, the CDR3 is TGTGCCAGCAGCTCGGGACAGGGGGCTTACGAGCAGTACTTC. Translating it yields CASSSGQGAYEQYF.